This TCR beta chain was sequenced for a study of cytomegalovirus exposure and HLA in healthy donors. PCR amplification relied on 60 Vbeta primers (plus 13 Jbeta primers). The repertoire was sequenced with immunoSEQ multiplex PCR; TCRdb's copy has only in-frame clones and lacks some. The data contain 140,000 to 150,000 clones, about 73% of them singletons. This clone was counted between two and nine times. Its antigen is unidentified. Germline CDR1 and CDR2: MGHRA and YSYEKL. The V segment lost 3 bases and the J segment 4 bases; nucleotides outside the gene matches: 3. This CDR3 has 15 residues. Study-wide points: Rates of TCR association differed by HLA locus in a later analysis, with DRB1 highest and HLA-C lowest. Later analysis found that TCR beta chains associated with HLA were more clonally expanded than other, equally common chains. In vitro experiments confirmed that three CMV-associated chains were specific for CMV antigens.

The source material was PBMCs. This clonotype was obtained from a man in his forties in good health and CMV-seropositive. V gene TRBV4-1 combines with J gene TRBJ2-5; 12 bases are a match to TRBD2. The CDR3 nucleotides read TGCGCCAGCAGCCAGGGACTAGCGGGCAGAGAGACCCAGTACTTC. The encoded protein is CASSQGLAGRETQYF.